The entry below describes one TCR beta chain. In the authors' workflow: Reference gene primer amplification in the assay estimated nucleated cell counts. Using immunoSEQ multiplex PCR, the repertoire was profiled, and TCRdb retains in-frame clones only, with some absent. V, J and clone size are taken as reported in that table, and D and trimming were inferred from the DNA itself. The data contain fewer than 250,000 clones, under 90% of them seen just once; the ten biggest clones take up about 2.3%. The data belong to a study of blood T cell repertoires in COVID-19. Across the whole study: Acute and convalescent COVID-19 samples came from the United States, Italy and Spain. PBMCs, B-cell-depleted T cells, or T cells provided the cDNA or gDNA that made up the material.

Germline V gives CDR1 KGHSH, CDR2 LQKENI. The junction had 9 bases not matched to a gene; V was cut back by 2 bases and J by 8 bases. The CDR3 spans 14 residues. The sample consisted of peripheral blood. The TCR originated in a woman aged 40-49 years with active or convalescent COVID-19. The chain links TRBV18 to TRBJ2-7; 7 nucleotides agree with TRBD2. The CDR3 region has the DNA TGTGCCAGCTCACCAGAGGGAGGGCCTAGCCAGCAGTACTTC. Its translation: CASSPEGGPSQQYF.